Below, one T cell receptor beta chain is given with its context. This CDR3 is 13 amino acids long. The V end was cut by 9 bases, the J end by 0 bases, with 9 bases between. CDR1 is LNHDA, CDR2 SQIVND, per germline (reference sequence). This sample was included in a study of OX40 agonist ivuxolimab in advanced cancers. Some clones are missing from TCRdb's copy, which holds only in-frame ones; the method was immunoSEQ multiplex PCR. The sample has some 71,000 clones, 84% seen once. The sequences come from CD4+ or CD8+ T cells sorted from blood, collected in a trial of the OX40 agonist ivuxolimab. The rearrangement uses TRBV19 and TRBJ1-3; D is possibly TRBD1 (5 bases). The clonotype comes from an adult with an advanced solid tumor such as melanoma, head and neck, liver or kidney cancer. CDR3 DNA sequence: TGTGCCAGCAGGGTTTTCTCTGGAAACACCATATATTTT. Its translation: CASRVFSGNTIYF.